A selection of T cell receptor beta chains follows, all from one sample in a study of control samples from healthy donors and cancer patients. Assay used: immunoSEQ multiplex PCR; TCRdb lists only in-frame clones, some missing. The sample yields about 12,000 clones, approximately 95% seen once. The sequencing sample was made of PBMCs. These receptors originate from a man between 65 and 79 years old with head and neck cancer. Each CDR3 is given with its conserved first and last residue. D genes are given only for firm matches. The listing skips clone size in some rows; elsewhere it reads once, few, many or a size class.

V: TRBV6-5
D: TRBD1
size: .
J: TRBJ2-5
CDR3: CASQRDSQETQYF
DNA: TGTGCCAGCCAAAGGGACAGCCAAGAGACCCAGTACTTC

V: TRBV7-2
D: TRBD2
size: .
J: TRBJ2-5
CDR3: CASRQRGAPETQYF
DNA: TGTGCCAGCAGGCAGCGGGGGGCGCCGGAGACCCAGTACTTC

V: TRBV9
D: TRBD1
size: once
J: TRBJ2-1
CDR3: CASSVDDRVNNEQFF
DNA: TGTGCCAGCAGCGTAGACGACAGGGTGAACAATGAGCAGTTCTTC

V: TRBV6-1
D: .
size: .
J: TRBJ1-4
CDR3: CASSQDRPATNEKLFF
DNA: TGTGCCAGCAGTCAAGACAGGCCCGCAACTAATGAAAAACTGTTTTTT

V: TRBV5-1
D: .
size: .
J: TRBJ1-2
CDR3: CASSPGTSRAVYGYTF
DNA: TGCGCCAGCAGCCCCGGGACATCCCGCGCCGTCTATGGCTACACCTTC

V: TRBV5-6
D: .
size: .
J: TRBJ2-7
CDR3: CASSFRGPDEQYF
DNA: TGTGCCAGCAGCTTCCGGGGGCCCGACGAGCAGTACTTC

V: TRBV5-1
D: .
size: .
J: TRBJ2-7
CDR3: CASSFGGSALEQYF
DNA: TGCGCCAGCAGCTTTGGTGGGTCGGCGCTCGAGCAGTACTTC

V: TRBV6-1
D: .
size: .
J: TRBJ2-2
CDR3: CASSELGRGVAGELFF
DNA: TGTGCCAGCAGTGAACTGGGCAGGGGAGTTGCCGGGGAGCTGTTTTTT

V: TRBV3-1/TRBV3-2
D: .
size: .
J: TRBJ2-2
CDR3: CASRFRGSGELFF
DNA: TGTGCCAGCAGGTTTCGGGGTAGCGGGGAGCTGTTTTTT

V: TRBV5-1
D: .
size: .
J: TRBJ2-3
CDR3: CASRLTGSTDTQYF
DNA: TGCGCCAGCAGACTGACTGGAAGCACAGATACGCAGTATTTT

V: TRBV11-3
D: .
size: .
J: TRBJ2-7
CDR3: CASSPSGVDEQYF
DNA: TGTGCCAGCAGCCCGTCGGGTGTTGACGAGCAGTACTTC

V: TRBV2
D: TRBD2
size: .
J: TRBJ2-7
CDR3: CASSGLAGGLQYF
DNA: TGTGCCAGCAGTGGGCTAGCGGGAGGTTTGCAGTACTTC

V: TRBV4-2
D: TRBD2
size: .
J: TRBJ2-1
CDR3: CASSSRGGSEGNEQFF
DNA: TGTGCCAGCAGCTCCCGGGGCGGGAGTGAGGGCAATGAGCAGTTCTTC

V: TRBV2
D: .
size: .
J: TRBJ1-2
CDR3: CASRPDRGYTF
DNA: TGTGCCAGCAGGCCCGACAGGGGCTACACCTTC

V: TRBV7-9
D: .
size: few
J: TRBJ2-7
CDR3: CASSLVRGAYEQYF
DNA: TGTGCCAGCAGCTTAGTCAGGGGTGCCTACGAGCAGTACTTC

V: TRBV30
D: .
size: .
J: TRBJ1-6
CDR3: CAWTQGPIGSPLHF
DNA: TGTGCCTGGACTCAGGGCCCTATCGGCTCACCCCTCCACTTT

V: TRBV11-2
D: .
size: .
J: TRBJ2-2
CDR3: CASSLGGARTLTGELFF
DNA: TGTGCCAGCAGCTTAGGTGGGGCCCGTACGCTCACCGGGGAGCTGTTTTTT

V: TRBV15
D: .
size: .
J: TRBJ1-5
CDR3: CATSRDLGGSQPQHF
DNA: TGTGCCACCAGCAGGGATTTAGGGGGATCTCAGCCCCAGCATTTT

V: TRBV5-1
D: TRBD1
size: .
J: TRBJ1-2
CDR3: CASSVTGLNGYTF
DNA: TGCGCCAGCAGCGTGACAGGGTTGAACGGCTACACCTTC

V: TRBV5-6
D: .
size: few
J: TRBJ1-4
CDR3: CASSLRTVATNEKLFF
DNA: TGTGCCAGCAGCTTAAGGACAGTTGCAACTAATGAAAAACTGTTTTTT

V: TRBV12-5
D: .
size: .
J: TRBJ1-4
CDR3: CASGLEGRSKLFF
DNA: TGTGCTAGTGGTTTGGAGGGGAGGTCAAAACTGTTTTTT

V: TRBV2
D: TRBD1
size: .
J: TRBJ1-2
CDR3: CASSTLKDGIQQGGYGYTF
DNA: TGTGCCAGCAGTACTCTCAAGGACGGGATCCAACAGGGGGGCTATGGCTACACCTTC

V: TRBV7-2
D: TRBD1
size: .
J: TRBJ2-5
CDR3: CASSLEGAFVETQYF
DNA: TGTGCCAGCAGCTTAGAGGGGGCCTTTGTAGAGACCCAGTACTTC

V: TRBV7-8
D: .
size: .
J: TRBJ1-1
CDR3: CASSLERGPGEEAFF
DNA: TGTGCCAGCAGCTTAGAACGGGGGCCTGGAGAAGAAGCTTTCTTT

V: TRBV6-4
D: .
size: .
J: TRBJ2-2
CDR3: CASSTSHPGAGELFF
DNA: TGTGCCAGCAGTACTAGCCACCCTGGAGCCGGGGAGCTGTTTTTT

V: TRBV19
D: .
size: .
J: TRBJ1-1
CDR3: CASSSNAGGGYTEAFF
DNA: TGTGCCAGTAGTAGCAACGCTGGGGGTGGGTACACTGAAGCTTTCTTT